This is a list of T cell receptor beta chains from one sample in a study of T cells in Graves' hyperthyroidism and ophthalmopathy. In TCRdb, the multiplex PCR reads were re-called with MiXCR into one record per CDR3 protein. The sample includes around 300,000 distinct CDR3 sequences, roughly 22% of them seen just once. What was sequenced was blood. Receptors were obtained from a man aged 30-40 years with Graves' ophthalmopathy. CDR3s include the opening cysteine and the closing phenylalanine or tryptophan. Fields, in order: J gene, clone size, V gene, D gene, CDR3 DNA, CDR3 protein. D genes are given only for firm matches. Some rows mark clone size as missing; the rest say once, few, many or name a class of expanded clone.

>TRBJ1-2|-|TRBV5-5|-
TGTGCCAGCAGCTTGGGCGGCAGTTCCTATGGCTACACCTTC
CASSLGGSSYGYTF
>TRBJ2-1|few|TRBV27|-
TGTGCCAGCAGTTTATCTTTAGCGTTAAGCTCCTACAATGAGCAGTTCTTC
CASSLSLALSSYNEQFF
>TRBJ1-2|-|TRBV6-1|-
TGTGCCAGCAGTGAAGCCGGGCAGGGGCAGGGCTATGGCTACACCTTC
CASSEAGQGQGYGYTF
>TRBJ2-1|few|TRBV12-3/TRBV12-4|TRBD2
TGTGCCAGCAGTTTCGGTAGCGGGCCTTACAATGAGCAGTTCTTC
CASSFGSGPYNEQFF
>TRBJ1-1|-|TRBV5-1|-
TGCGCCAGCAGCTTGGTCGACAGGAAGGTTGAAGCTTTCTTT
CASSLVDRKVEAFF
>TRBJ1-5|-|TRBV29-1|-
TGCAGCGTAGGCGGGAGGGAGGGGGGTCAGCCCCAGCATTTT
CSVGGREGGQPQHF
>TRBJ2-7|few|TRBV6-1|-
TGTGCCAGCAGTGAAAGTACGGGAGCTAGCCGCGAGCAGTACTTC
CASSESTGASREQYF
>TRBJ2-3|many|TRBV20-1|TRBD1
TGCAGTGCTAGAAGGGGACAGCGAACGGATACGCAGTATTTT
CSARRGQRTDTQYF
>TRBJ2-5|-|TRBV11-3|TRBD1
TGTGCCAGCAGCACAGGGGGCTTGCAAGAGACCCAGTACTTC
CASSTGGLQETQYF
>TRBJ2-3|-|TRBV29-1|TRBD1
TGCAGCGTTGACCCACCGACAGGGACAGATACGCAGTATTTT
CSVDPPTGTDTQYF
>TRBJ2-7|-|TRBV5-1|-
TGCGCCAGCACCGGAATCGACGGGACCTACGAGCAGTACTTC
CASTGIDGTYEQYF
>TRBJ2-1|-|TRBV20-1|-
TGCAGTGCTAGTAATGCCTACCGCGGATTCTACAATGAGCAGTTCTTC
CSASNAYRGFYNEQFF
>TRBJ1-6|few|TRBV7-9|-
TGTGCCAGCAGCCAAGGGCTCATTTCGAAGCGATCACCCCTCCACTTT
CASSQGLISKRSPLHF
>TRBJ2-3|many|TRBV18|TRBD2
TGTGCCAGCTCACCTAGCGGGAGGCCAGATACGCAGTATTTT
CASSPSGRPDTQYF
>TRBJ2-7|few|TRBV7-8|-
TGTGCCAGCAGCTTGATAGACTCCTACGAGCAGTACTTC
CASSLIDSYEQYF
>TRBJ1-1|-|TRBV6-1|-
TGTGCCAGCAGTTCAACGGGACACTTGAACACTGAAGCTTTCTTT
CASSSTGHLNTEAFF
>TRBJ2-1|few|TRBV5-1|TRBD1
TGCGCCAGCAGCTTGGCCGGGGCAGGGGGCATAGATGAGCAGTTCTTC
CASSLAGAGGIDEQFF
>TRBJ2-7|-|TRBV6-2/TRBV6-3|TRBD2
TGTGCCAGCACCCACTATCCGACTAGCGGGAGGACTACCTACGAGCAGTACTTC
CASTHYPTSGRTTYEQYF
>TRBJ2-7|many|TRBV18|-
TGTGCCAGCTCACCTCGGGACACTTCCTACGAGCAGTACTTC
CASSPRDTSYEQYF
>TRBJ2-1|-|TRBV20-1|TRBD2
TGCAGTGCTAGATGGGGGAGGGCCTTCCAGAGCTCCTACAATGAGCAGTTCTTC
CSARWGRAFQSSYNEQFF
>TRBJ2-7|-|TRBV6-1|TRBD2
TGTGCCAGCAGTGGCGGGAGGGAGCGCGAGCAGTACTTC
CASSGGREREQYF
>TRBJ1-6|many|TRBV30|-
TGTGCCTGGAGTTCGGCAGGGCGATCACCCCTCCACTTT
CAWSSAGRSPLHF
>TRBJ1-6|few|TRBV11-3|TRBD1
TGTGCCAGCAGCTTAGCGGGGACAGAAAATTCACCCCTCCACTTT
CASSLAGTENSPLHF
>TRBJ2-3|few|TRBV28|-
TGTGCCAGCAGTATCCCAAGGGGGTGGGATACGCAGTATTTT
CASSIPRGWDTQYF
>TRBJ1-2|few|TRBV7-8|TRBD1
TGTGCCAGCAGCTTCACGGAGGGGGCTGGCTACACCTTC
CASSFTEGAGYTF
>TRBJ2-3|-|TRBV2|-
TGTGCCAGCAGTGTTCAGGGAACAGATACGCAGTATTTT
CASSVQGTDTQYF
>TRBJ1-1|-|TRBV11-2|-
TGTGCCAGTCGGGGAACTGGGCACACTGAAGCTTTCTTT
CASRGTGHTEAFF
>TRBJ1-2|-|TRBV7-9|TRBD1
TGTGCCAGCAGCTTAACCCGGAGGACAGGGGGCTACACCTTC
CASSLTRRTGGYTF
>TRBJ1-4|many|TRBV28|TRBD1
TGTGCCAGCAGTTTGGGTGGACAGGGAGGGGAAAAACTGTTTTTT
CASSLGGQGGEKLFF
>TRBJ2-1|many|TRBV20-1|TRBD2
TGCAGTGCTAGAGATGGCGGGGGGGGAGTAGACAATGAGCAGTTCTTC
CSARDGGGGVDNEQFF